The 16 T cell receptor beta chains given below trace back to one sample, sequenced in a study of T cell changes during pregnancy in multiple sclerosis. TCRdb's copy holds only in-frame clones and misses some; the assay was immunoSEQ multiplex PCR. The sample has 79,000 or so clones, roughly nine tenths seen once; the top ten hold about 0.22%. The source material was CD4+ T cells from peripheral blood mononuclear cells, sampled before pregnancy. Receptors were obtained from a female donor with multiple sclerosis, enrolled in a pregnancy study.

This clone came up a few times. J is TRBJ1-1 and V is TRBV6-5; D is unresolved. CDR1 is MNHEY, CDR2 SVGAGI, per germline. The CDR3 covers 11 residues. V was pared by 6 bases and J by 7 bases, with 9 bases between. This CDR3 reads CASSRVGEAFF. The CDR3 region has the DNA TGTGCCAGCAGCCGCGTTGGTGAAGCTTTCTTT.

V is TRBV9 and J is TRBJ2-1; 11 bases align to TRBD2. CDR3 length: 17 residues. J lost 4 bases, V lost 1 base, and 7 bases had no gene match. The germline CDR1 and CDR2 sequences are SGDLS and YYNGEE. The DNA for the CDR3 is TGTGCCAGCAGCGTAAGGGAGGGACTAGCGGTTTACAATGAGCAGTTCTTC. Its protein product is CASSVREGLAVYNEQFF.

This clone was seen a few times. The V call is TRBV27, the J call TRBJ1-2; D is undetermined. Trimming took off 4 bases at V and 2 bases at J, with 8 bases between the two ends. The CDR3 sequence is 13 residues long. CDR1 and CDR2 (germline): MNHEY, SMNVEV (reference sequence). The CDR3 region has the DNA TGTGCCAGCAGTTCAACAGTCAACTATGGCTACACCTTC. This codes for CASSSTVNYGYTF.

This chain connects TRBV4-2 to TRBJ1-5; D call uncertain. Germline CDR1 reads LGHNA; CDR2 reads YNFKEQ. V was trimmed by 8 bases and J by 4 bases, leaving 12 bases between them. The CDR3 sequence is 13 residues long. The CDR3 DNA reads TGTGCCAGCGGCGGGCGGTTGAATCAGCCCCAGCATTTT. Its protein product is CASGGRLNQPQHF.

This clone was observed once. V is TRBV29-1 and J is TRBJ2-7; D may be TRBD1 (5 bases). The V end lost 7 bases, the J end lost 4 bases, and 17 bases lay between the germline ends. CDR1 SQVTM and CDR2 ANQGSEA come from the germline V gene. The CDR3 is made up of 13 amino acids. Here the CDR3 DNA reads TGCAGCGCCCGGCAGGGTCTATTTTACGAGCAGTACTTC. Translation: CSARQGLFYEQYF.

This clone came up a few times. The chain combines TRBV30 with TRBJ1-1, with D tentatively TRBD1 (6 bases). CDR1 is GTSNPN and CDR2 is SVGIG in the germline V gene (reference sequence). V shed 2 bases and J shed 3 bases, with 10 bases lying between them. The CDR3 contains 13 residues. CDR3 DNA sequence: TGTGCCTGGAGTAGACAGGTAGACACTGAAGCTTTCTTT. Encoded protein: CAWSRQVDTEAFF.

This CDR3 reads CATSRVGRGGVDDEQFF. CDR3 coding DNA: TGTGCCACCAGCAGAGTTGGGCGGGGCGGGGTGGATGATGAGCAGTTCTTC. This chain joins TRBV15 and TRBJ2-1, with D possibly matching TRBD2 (6 bases). V lost 1 base and J lost 8, with 21 bases in between. This CDR3 comprises 17 residues. Germline V gives CDR1 LNHNV, CDR2 YYDKDF (reference sequence).

The rearrangement joins TRBV19 to TRBJ1-3, with D unclear. The V gene's germline CDR1 is LNHDA and CDR2 SQIVND (reference sequence). V lost 5 bases and J lost 0, with 2 bases in between. The CDR3 has 12 residues. The CDR3 region has the DNA TGTGCCAGTAGTCTCTCTGGAAACACCATATATTTT. Its protein product is CASSLSGNTIYF.

This chain joins TRBV14 and TRBJ1-1, with D possibly TRBD1 on 5 matching bases. Between the trimmed V and J ends, which lost 0 bases and 5 bases, there was a span of 13 bases. The germline V gene has CDR1 SGHDN and CDR2 FVKESK. The CDR3 covers 15 residues. The CDR3 sequence is CASSQDMGGRTEAFF. CDR3 in DNA: TGTGCCAGCAGCCAAGATATGGGGGGAAGGACTGAAGCTTTCTTT.

This clone was seen only once. The chain carries TRBV5-1 and TRBJ1-1; no definite D call. Trimming stripped 0 bases from V and 0 bases from J, with 6 bases between. This CDR3 is built from 14 residues. Germline assignment: CDR1 SGHRS and CDR2 YFSETQ. CDR3 sequence reads: CASSLEAVNTEAFF. CDR3 sequence (DNA): TGCGCCAGCAGCTTGGAGGCGGTGAACACTGAAGCTTTCTTT.

This clone has a single count. V is TRBV27 and J is TRBJ2-1; 8 bases agree with TRBD1. Germline V gives CDR1 MNHEY, CDR2 SMNVEV (reference sequence). Germline trimming cut 6 bases from V and 4 bases from J; bases unmatched to any gene: 8. CDR3 length equals 15 residues. The CDR3 sequence is CASRLPGQEYNEQFF. CDR3 DNA sequence: TGTGCCAGCAGACTACCGGGACAGGAGTACAATGAGCAGTTCTTC.

This chain links TRBV5-1 with TRBJ2-7, with 9 positions matching TRBD2. This CDR3 has 17 amino acids. Germline V CDR1 and CDR2: SGHRS, YFSETQ. Trimming took 2 bases from V and 1 from J; bases not matched to a gene: 10. CDR3 loop: CASSFPHSGRGSYEQYF. The CDR3 nucleotides are TGCGCCAGCAGCTTCCCCCATAGCGGGAGAGGGTCCTACGAGCAGTACTTC. Together with reference TRBV5-1 and TRBJ2-7, the CDR3 gives the full variable domain: KAGVTQTPRYLIKTRGQQVTLSCSPISGHRSVSWYQQTPGQGLQFLFEYFSETQRNKGNFPGRFSGRQFSNSRSEMNVSTLELGDSALYLCASSFPHSGRGSYEQYFGPGTRLTVT.

The chain joins TRBV14 to TRBJ2-3; TRBD2 matches 7 bases. The CDR3 length is 11 residues. V lost 5 bases to trimming and J lost 14 bases; unmatched junction nucleotides: 7. Germline CDR1 is SGHDN and CDR2 is FVKESK. CDR3 sequence reads: CASSSGLVPYF. DNA for the CDR3: TGTGCCAGCAGCTCCGGACTAGTCCCGTATTTT.

This clone was picked up one time. The J gene is TRBJ1-2, the V gene TRBV7-8; tentatively, D is TRBD1 (5 bases). The CDR3 is 18 amino acids. In germline, CDR1 is SGHVS, CDR2 FQNEAQ. Trimming pared 3 bases from V and 5 bases from J, leaving 25 bases between. The CDR3 sequence is CASSFLLRPSQGLYGYTF. CDR3 sequence (DNA): TGTGCCAGCAGCTTCCTACTGCGCCCCTCCCAGGGCCTGTATGGCTACACCTTC.

V is TRBV5-4 and J is TRBJ2-1; the D is unclear. The CDR3 is made up of 13 amino acids. Germline V gene lookup returns CDR1 SGHNT and CDR2 YYREEE (reference sequence). V gave up 1 base and J gave up 7 bases, with 9 bases separating them. CDR3 sequence reads: CASSLSPNNEQFF. CDR3 in DNA: TGTGCCAGCAGCTTGAGCCCCAATAATGAGCAGTTCTTC.

J is TRBJ2-1 and V is TRBV6-6, with 13 bases identical to TRBD2. The CDR3 runs to 16 residues. Germline V gives CDR1 MNHNY, CDR2 SVGAGI (reference sequence). V lost 7 bases and J lost 5; bases outside the gene matches: 8. CDR3 in amino acids: CASTDGGTSGDNEQFF. CDR3 nucleotides: TGTGCCAGCACAGACGGTGGGACTAGCGGGGACAATGAGCAGTTCTTC.